This T cell receptor (beta chain) emerged from a study of CD8+ T cells in alopecia areata. In the study overall: Those treated were given oral tofacitinib at 5 to 10 mg twice daily.

Germline CDR1 and CDR2: SNHLY and FYNNEI. V was trimmed by 6 bases and J by 4 bases, leaving 14 bases between them. This CDR3 contains 14 residues. This clone has a handful of counts. TCR sequencing used cDNA made by reverse transcription of extracted RNA. Sequencing was performed with immunoSEQ multiplex PCR; in TCRdb, only in-frame clones are kept and a portion is missing. The sample lists roughly 250,000 clones; roughly two thirds were seen once. Lesional scalp tissue (obtained by punch biopsy) and peripheral blood were collected from alopecia areata patients. This sequence was found in a human donor with alopecia areata. The sample in question was CD4+ T cells sorted from blood, obtained at week 0. This rearrangement joins TRBV2 to TRBJ2-3; D not resolved. The CDR3: CASSPLDSPDTQYF. DNA of the CDR3: TGTGCCAGCAGCCCGCTGGATTCCCCAGATACGCAGTATTTT. The full variable domain, in which reference TRBV2 and TRBJ2-3 provide the parts outside the CDR3, is EPEVTQTPSHQVTQMGQEVILRCVPISNHLYFYWYRQILGQKVEFLVSFYNNEISEKSEIFDDQFSVERPDGSNFTLKIRSTKLEDSAMYFCASSPLDSPDTQYFGPGTRLTVL.